These T cell receptor beta chains were read from a single sample in a study of blood T cell repertoires in COVID-19. Method: immunoSEQ multiplex PCR; TCRdb's copy keeps in-frame clones and lacks some. Of hundreds of thousands of clones in the sample, 70% to 85% were seen once. The sample taken for sequencing was peripheral blood. The source of these receptors is an older man with acute or convalescent COVID-19. The CDR3 runs from the conserved cysteine through the conserved F or W. A D gene is named only where the DNA matches it firmly. Size tells how often a clone was seen (once, few, many) or the class of an expanded clone, and some rows leave it out.

D	size	V	J	CDR3	DNA
.	.	TRBV5-1	TRBJ1-4	CASSLGTGLPNEKLFF	TGCGCCAGCAGCTTGGGTACAGGTCTGCCTAATGAAAAACTGTTTTTT
TRBD1	.	TRBV7-8	TRBJ1-6	CASSSTPGQGNSPLHF	TGTGCCAGCAGCTCTACGCCGGGACAGGGGAATTCACCCCTCCACTTT
TRBD1	once	TRBV12-5	TRBJ2-7	CASGKQGVFHEQYF	TGTGCTAGTGGTAAACAGGGGGTATTCCACGAGCAGTACTTC
.	once	TRBV2	TRBJ1-5	CASRPGLSNQPQHF	TGTGCCAGCAGGCCCGGACTTAGCAATCAGCCCCAGCATTTT
TRBD2	.	TRBV7-2	TRBJ2-1	CASSLGLGTSGGPGFF	TGTGCCAGCAGCTTAGGTTTGGGGACTAGCGGGGGCCCCGGGTTCTTC
TRBD2	.	TRBV19	TRBJ2-1	CASTLAGNSYNEQFF	TGTGCCAGTACACTAGCGGGTAACTCCTACAATGAGCAGTTCTTC
TRBD1	.	TRBV10-2	TRBJ1-5	CASRVQGDQPQHF	TGCGCCAGCAGGGTTCAGGGGGACCAGCCCCAGCATTTT
.	.	TRBV5-1	TRBJ2-6	CASRPQRAGANVLTF	TGCGCCAGCAGACCCCAGAGGGCTGGGGCCAACGTCCTGACTTTC
.	once	TRBV6-2/TRBV6-3	TRBJ2-2	CASSLKRAGELFF	TGTGCCAGCAGCCTCAAACGGGCCGGGGAGCTGTTTTTT
.	.	TRBV28	TRBJ1-2	CASRDFVGYTF	TGTGCCAGCAGAGACTTCGTTGGCTACACCTTC
.	.	TRBV6-5	TRBJ1-5	CASSWGRLGNQPQHF	TGTGCCAGCAGTTGGGGCCGCTTGGGCAATCAGCCCCAGCATTTT
TRBD1	.	TRBV25-1	TRBJ1-4	CASSESWRTGLKLFF	TGTGCCAGCAGTGAATCCTGGAGGACAGGTCTCAAACTGTTTTTT
.	few	TRBV5-8	TRBJ1-6	CASSPPGGFTSPLHF	TGTGCCAGCAGTCCACCGGGGGGGTTCACTTCACCCCTCCACTTT
TRBD2	.	TRBV18	TRBJ2-7	CASSPVGLAGGLGREQYF	TGTGCCAGCTCACCCGTAGGACTAGCGGGGGGATTAGGGAGGGAGCAGTACTTC
.	.	TRBV6-5	TRBJ2-1	CASSYASGEQFF	TGTGCCAGCAGTTACGCCTCCGGTGAGCAGTTCTTC
TRBD1	.	TRBV7-3	TRBJ2-6	CASSLTFDRGSGANVLTF	TGTGCCAGCAGCTTAACTTTTGACAGGGGATCCGGGGCCAACGTCCTGACTTTC
TRBD2	.	TRBV3-1/TRBV3-2	TRBJ2-7	CASSHRGGLNEQYF	TGTGCCAGCAGCCACCGGGGGGGTCTCAACGAGCAGTACTTC
TRBD2	.	TRBV18	TRBJ2-5	CASSPGTIGTQYF	TGTGCCAGCTCACCTGGGACTATCGGGACCCAGTACTTC
.	.	TRBV19	TRBJ1-5	CASSISGGGWDQPQHF	TGTGCCAGTAGTATATCGGGGGGGGGATGGGATCAGCCCCAGCATTTT
.	.	TRBV7-9	TRBJ1-3	CASHQGHFSGNTIYF	TGTGCCAGTCACCAGGGACACTTCTCTGGAAACACCATATATTTT
.	.	TRBV2	TRBJ2-3	CASRRMGLATDTQYF	TGTGCCAGCAGGCGTATGGGGCTAGCGACAGATACGCAGTATTTT
.	.	TRBV19	TRBJ1-1	CASREGGTWGTEAFF	TGTGCCAGTAGAGAGGGAGGGACCTGGGGGACTGAAGCTTTCTTT
TRBD2	.	TRBV11-2	TRBJ2-1	CASSLGMVSGNEQFF	TGTGCCAGCAGCTTAGGGATGGTTAGCGGGAATGAGCAGTTCTTC
.	once	TRBV4-2	TRBJ1-1	CASSQQDSEAFF	TGTGCCAGCAGCCAACAGGATTCTGAAGCTTTCTTT
.	.	TRBV30	TRBJ2-1	CAWSGTMNEQFF	TGTGCCTGGAGTGGGACAATGAATGAGCAGTTCTTC
.	.	TRBV19	TRBJ2-6	CASSVGGLGANVLTF	TGTGCCAGTAGCGTGGGGGGGCTTGGGGCCAACGTCCTGACTTTC
.	.	TRBV12-3/TRBV12-4	TRBJ2-5	CASSWAGETQYF	TGTGCCAGCAGTTGGGCCGGAGAGACCCAGTACTTC
.	.	TRBV4-1	TRBJ2-1	CASSQETGYNEQFF	TGCGCCAGCAGCCAAGAGACAGGCTACAATGAGCAGTTCTTC
.	.	TRBV15	TRBJ2-3	CATSTTPGSLGDTQYF	TGTGCCACCAGCACCACCCCAGGGTCCCTGGGAGATACGCAGTATTTT
.	.	TRBV6-5	TRBJ1-3	CASSLTGSKGNTIYF	TGTGCCAGCAGTCTGACAGGTTCGAAAGGAAACACCATATATTTT
TRBD2	.	TRBV18	TRBJ2-7	CASSPRGLAFGEQYF	TGTGCCAGCTCCCCAAGGGGACTAGCGTTTGGGGAGCAGTACTTC
TRBD1	.	TRBV3-1/TRBV3-2	TRBJ1-5	CASSRTGGPQPQHF	TGTGCCAGCAGCCGGACAGGGGGCCCTCAGCCCCAGCATTTT
TRBD2	.	TRBV5-1	TRBJ2-7	CASSWHGTSGRVMYEQYF	TGCGCCAGCAGCTGGCACGGGACTAGCGGGAGGGTTATGTACGAGCAGTACTTC
.	.	TRBV6-1	TRBJ1-1	CASSDQGYMNTEAFF	TGTGCCAGCAGTGATCAGGGCTACATGAACACTGAAGCTTTCTTT